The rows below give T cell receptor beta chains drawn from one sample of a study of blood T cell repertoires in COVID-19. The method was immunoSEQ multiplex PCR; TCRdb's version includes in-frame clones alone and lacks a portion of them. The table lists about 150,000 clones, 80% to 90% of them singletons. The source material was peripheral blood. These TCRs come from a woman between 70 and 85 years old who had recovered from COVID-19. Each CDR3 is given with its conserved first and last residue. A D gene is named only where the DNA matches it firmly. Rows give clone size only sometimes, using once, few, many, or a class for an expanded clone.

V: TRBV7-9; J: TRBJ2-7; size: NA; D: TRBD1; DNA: TGTGCCAGCAGCCCTCCGGGGACAGGCGACTACGAGCAGTACTTC; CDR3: CASSPPGTGDYEQYF
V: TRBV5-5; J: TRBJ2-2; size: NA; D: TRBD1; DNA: TGTGCCAGCAGCCGGACAGGGTACGCGGAGCTGTTTTTT; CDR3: CASSRTGYAELFF
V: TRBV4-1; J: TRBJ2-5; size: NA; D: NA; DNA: TGCGCCAGCAGCCAAGATCGGCCGGGGGAGACCCAGTACTTC; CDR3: CASSQDRPGETQYF
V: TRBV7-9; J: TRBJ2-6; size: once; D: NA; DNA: TGTGCCAGCAGCCAGGCCAACGTCCTGACTTTC; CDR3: CASSQANVLTF
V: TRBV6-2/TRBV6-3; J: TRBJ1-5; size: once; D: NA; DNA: TGTGCCAGCAGCCCCATCGGAAGGGGCGGCAATCAGCCCCAGCATTTT; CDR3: CASSPIGRGGNQPQHF
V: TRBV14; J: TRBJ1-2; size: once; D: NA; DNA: TGTGCCAGCAGCCAAGATAGGCGGGGCCTCTATGGCTACACCTTC; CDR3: CASSQDRRGLYGYTF
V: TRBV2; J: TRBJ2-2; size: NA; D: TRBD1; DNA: TGTGCCAGCCTACAACAGGGGGCGCACACCGGGGAGCTGTTTTTT; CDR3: CASLQQGAHTGELFF
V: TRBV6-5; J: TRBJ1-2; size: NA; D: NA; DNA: TGTGCCAGCAGCGGATGGGCAGTGACCTCCTATGGCTACACCTTC; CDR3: CASSGWAVTSYGYTF
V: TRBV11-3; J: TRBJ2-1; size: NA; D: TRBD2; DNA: TGTGCCAGCAGCTTGACTAGCGGGGGGGCCGCAAATGAGCAGTTCTTC; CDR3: CASSLTSGGAANEQFF
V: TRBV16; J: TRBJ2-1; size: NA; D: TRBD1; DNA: TGTGCCAGCAGCAACTCCGGGACAGGAGACAATGAGCAGTTCTTC; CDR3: CASSNSGTGDNEQFF
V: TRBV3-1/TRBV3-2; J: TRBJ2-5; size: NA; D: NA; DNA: TGTGCCAGCAAAGGGGGGGGACAAGAGACCCAGTACTTC; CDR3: CASKGGGQETQYF
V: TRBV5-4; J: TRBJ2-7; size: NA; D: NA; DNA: TGTGCCAGCAGCCCCCGGGTCGACTCCTACGAGCAGTACTTC; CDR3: CASSPRVDSYEQYF
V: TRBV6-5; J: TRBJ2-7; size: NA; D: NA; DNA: TGTGCCAGCAGTTACGGTCCGAGAGGGTCCGAGCAGTACTTC; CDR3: CASSYGPRGSEQYF
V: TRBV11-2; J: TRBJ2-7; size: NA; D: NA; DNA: TGTGCCAGCACCTTTACCCCGGGGGTCTACGAGCAGTACTTC; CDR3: CASTFTPGVYEQYF
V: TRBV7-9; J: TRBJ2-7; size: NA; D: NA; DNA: TGTGCCAGCAGCCCGACAGACGTAGGGCAGTACTTC; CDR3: CASSPTDVGQYF
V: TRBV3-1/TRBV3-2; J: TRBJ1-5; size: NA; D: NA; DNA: TGTGCCAGCAGCCAAGATTCTACCCTGAGTCAGCCCCAGCATTTT; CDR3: CASSQDSTLSQPQHF
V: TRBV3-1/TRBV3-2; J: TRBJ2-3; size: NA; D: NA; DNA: TGTGCCAGCAGCCAGCGGAGCACAGATACGCAGTATTTT; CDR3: CASSQRSTDTQYF
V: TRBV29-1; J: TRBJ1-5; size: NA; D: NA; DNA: TGCAGCGTGACGCTTGGGGCCTTCCAAAATCAGCCCCAGCATTTT; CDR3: CSVTLGAFQNQPQHF
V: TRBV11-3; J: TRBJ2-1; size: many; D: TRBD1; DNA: TGTGCCAGCAGCTGGACAGGGGTGAATGAGCAGTTCTTC; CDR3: CASSWTGVNEQFF
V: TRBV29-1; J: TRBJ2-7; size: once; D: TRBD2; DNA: TGCAGCGTCGCCCGGACTAGCGGGCTATACGAGCAGTACTTC; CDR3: CSVARTSGLYEQYF
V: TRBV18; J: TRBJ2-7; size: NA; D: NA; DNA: TGTGCCAGCTCACAGGGCGCGGGCGAGCAGTACTTC; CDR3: CASSQGAGEQYF
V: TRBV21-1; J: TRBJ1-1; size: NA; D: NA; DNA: TGTGCCAGCAGCACCCTACAGGGTCCTGGCGCTGAAGCTTTCTTT; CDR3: CASSTLQGPGAEAFF
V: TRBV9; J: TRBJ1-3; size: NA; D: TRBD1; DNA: TGTGCCAGCAGCCCCCGGACAGGGTTCGCGGGAAACACCATATATTTT; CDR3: CASSPRTGFAGNTIYF
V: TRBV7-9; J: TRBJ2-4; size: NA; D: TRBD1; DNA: TGTGCCAGCAGCATGGGACAGGCAGGAAACATTCAGTACTTC; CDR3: CASSMGQAGNIQYF
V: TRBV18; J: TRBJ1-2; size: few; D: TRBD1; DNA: TGTGCCAGCTCACCCGGACAGGAGGGCTATGGCTACACCTTC; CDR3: CASSPGQEGYGYTF
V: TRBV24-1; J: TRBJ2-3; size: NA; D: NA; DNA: TGTGCCACCAGTGATTTGGCACAGGGCGGCACAGATACGCAGTATTTT; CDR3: CATSDLAQGGTDTQYF
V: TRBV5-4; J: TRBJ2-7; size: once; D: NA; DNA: TGTGCCAGCAGCTTGTGGGCAGGGCAGTACCACGAGCAGTACTTC; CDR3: CASSLWAGQYHEQYF
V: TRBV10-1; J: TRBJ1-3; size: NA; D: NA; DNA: TGCGCCACGGGGATGCCTGGAAACACCATATATTTT; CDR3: CATGMPGNTIYF
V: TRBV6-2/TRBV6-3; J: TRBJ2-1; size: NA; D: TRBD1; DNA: TGTGCCAGCAGTTACCGGACCCGACAGGGGGTACGCTACAATGAGCAGTTCTTC; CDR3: CASSYRTRQGVRYNEQFF
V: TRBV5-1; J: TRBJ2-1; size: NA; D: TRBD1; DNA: TGCGCCAGCAGCTCCCAGACAGGGTCCAATGAGCAGTTCTTC; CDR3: CASSSQTGSNEQFF
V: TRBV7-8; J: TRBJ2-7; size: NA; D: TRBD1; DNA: TGTGCCAGCAGCCCCGGGACAGGCACCTACGAGCAGTACTTC; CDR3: CASSPGTGTYEQYF
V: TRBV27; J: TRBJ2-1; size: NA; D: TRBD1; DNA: TGTGCCAGCAGTTCCGCAGGGGGTGAGCAGTTCTTC; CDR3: CASSSAGGEQFF
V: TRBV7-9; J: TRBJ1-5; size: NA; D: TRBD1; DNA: TGTGCCAGCAGCCGGGACAGGGGGGCCTATAGCAATCAGCCCCAGCATTTT; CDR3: CASSRDRGAYSNQPQHF
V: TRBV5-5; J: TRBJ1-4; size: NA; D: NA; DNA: TGTGCCAGCAGCTTGTTTCCACGACGGGAGGAAAAACTGTTTTTT; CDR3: CASSLFPRREEKLFF
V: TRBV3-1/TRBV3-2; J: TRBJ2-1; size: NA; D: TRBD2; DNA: TGTGCCAGCAGCCCCGGCGGGGGTGAGCAGTTCTTC; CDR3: CASSPGGGEQFF
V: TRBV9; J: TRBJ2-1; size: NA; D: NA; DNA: TGTGCCAGCAGCGCTCAGCTAGGCTCCTACAATGAGCAGTTCTTC; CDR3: CASSAQLGSYNEQFF
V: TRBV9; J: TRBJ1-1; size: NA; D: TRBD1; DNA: TGTGCCAGCAGCGCCCAGACAGGGGGGACTGAAGCTTTCTTT; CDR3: CASSAQTGGTEAFF
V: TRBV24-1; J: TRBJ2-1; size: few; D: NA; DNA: TGTGCCACCAGCCGTGGGGCAACTCAGCAGTTCTTC; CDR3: CATSRGATQQFF
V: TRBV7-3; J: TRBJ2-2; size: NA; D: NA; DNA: TGTGCCAGCAGCCCCCTAGGGGGGGGGCTGTTTTTT; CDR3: CASSPLGGGLFF
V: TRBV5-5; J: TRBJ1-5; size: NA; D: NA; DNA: TGTGCCAGCAGCTTCTCAGGTGATAGCAATCAGCCCCAGCATTTT; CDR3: CASSFSGDSNQPQHF
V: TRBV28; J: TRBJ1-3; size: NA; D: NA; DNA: TGTGCCAGCACCTTGGGAGGGGCTGGAAACACCATATATTTT; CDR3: CASTLGGAGNTIYF
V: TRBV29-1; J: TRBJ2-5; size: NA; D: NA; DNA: TGCAGCGTTGAAGTGGGGGCGATGGGGGAGTACTTC; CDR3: CSVEVGAMGEYF